The 32 T cell receptor beta chains in this list originate from one sample, sequenced in a study of human T cells and chemical hapten exposure. TCRdb recomputed calls from the RACE reads with MiXCR, one row per CDR3 protein. This sample has some 94,000 distinct CDR3 sequences, with under 15% found just once. Stated time point: patch test 1, 2 weeks after DPC sensitization. Noted treatment: therapeutic diphenylcyclopropenone sensitization with weekly scalp DPC. Material: whole blood, obtained in connection with sensitization to the hapten diphenylcyclopropenone (DPC). The receptors derive from a woman between 40 and 55 years old with alopecia areata. Some clones in this sample may be carry-over from other donors' samples.

This clonotype came up a few times. The rearrangement joins TRBV6-5 to TRBJ2-7; D may be TRBD2 (6 bases). Germline values: CDR1 MNHEY, CDR2 SVGAGI. The V end was cut by 0 bases, the J end by 1 base, with 10 bases between. The CDR3 has 15 amino acids. CDR3 in DNA: TGTGCCAGCAGTTACTCGGGCGCGGGATCCTACGAGCAGTACTTC. Amino acid sequence: CASSYSGAGSYEQYF.

This clonotype has just a few counts. This chain joins TRBV9 and TRBJ2-6; no reliable D call. Germline-derived CDR1 and CDR2 are SGDLS and YYNGEE. Trimming pared 4 bases from V and 4 bases from J, leaving 6 bases between. There are 13 residues in the CDR3. The DNA for the CDR3 is TGTGCCAGCAGCACTCAGGGGGCCAACGTCCTGACTTTC. Translated: CASSTQGANVLTF.

This clonotype was counted ten times or more. V usage is TRBV6-2 or TRBV6-3 and J usage is TRBJ2-4; the D is unclear. CDR1 is MNHEY, CDR2 SVGEGT, per germline. The CDR3 contains 16 residues. V was cut by 6 bases and J by 0 bases, with 15 bases left in between. The CDR3 sequence: CASSTGGGIAKNIQYF. The CDR3, as DNA: TGTGCCAGCAGCACCGGCGGTGGGATAGCCAAAAACATTCAGTACTTC.

The chain recombines TRBV6-6 with TRBJ2-1, with D possibly TRBD1 on 5 matching bases. V dropped 2 bases and J dropped 8 bases, with 13 bases sitting between them. Germline V gene sequence: CDR1 MNHNY, CDR2 SVGAGI (reference sequence). The CDR3 spans 14 residues. CDR3 bases: TGTGCCAGCAGTTACATGGGATTACAGGATGAGCAGTTCTTC. It translates to CASSYMGLQDEQFF.

V usage is TRBV7-6 and J usage is TRBJ1-1; D may be TRBD1 (5 bases). Trimming removed 1 base from V and 1 base from J, with 10 bases in between. Germline CDR1 is SGHVS and CDR2 is FNYEAQ. This CDR3 is 15 amino acids long. As DNA, the CDR3 is TGTGCCAGCAGCTTAGGTTGGGGCACGAACACTGAAGCTTTCTTT. Amino acid sequence: CASSLGWGTNTEAFF. Supplemented by reference TRBV7-6 and TRBJ1-1, the full variable domain reads GAGVSQSPRYKVTKRGQDVALRCDPISGHVSLYWYRQALGQGPEFLTYFNYEAQQDKSGLPNDRFSAERPEGSISTLTIQRTEQRDSAMYRCASSLGWGTNTEAFFGQGTRLTVV.

This clonotype appeared many times. V usage is TRBV6-2 or TRBV6-3 and J usage is TRBJ2-3; 7 positions agree with TRBD1. This CDR3 has 15 residues. Germline V CDR1 and CDR2: MNHEY, SVGEGT. The junction had 6 bases not matched to a gene; V was cut back by 4 bases and J by 2 bases. CDR3 region: CASSWTGGYTDTQYF. The CDR3 coding sequence is TGTGCCAGCAGTTGGACAGGCGGATACACAGATACGCAGTATTTT.

The CDR3 is CASSGLAGTYEQYF. The CDR3 DNA follows: TGTGCCAGCAGTGGACTAGCGGGGACCTACGAGCAGTACTTC. The chain couples TRBV12-3 or TRBV12-4 to TRBJ2-7; the match to TRBD2 covers 12 bases. This CDR3 has 14 amino acids. Trimming took 5 bases from V and 2 from J; bases not matched to a gene: 1.

This clonotype was picked up many times. The chain is built from TRBV6-6 and TRBJ2-7, with 7 bases matching TRBD1. The germline gives CDR1 MNHNY, CDR2 SVGAGI (reference sequence). With 4 bases clipped from V and 1 base from J, the junction kept 13 bases outside the gene matches. This CDR3 region has 17 residues. The CDR3 is CASSFGDSGTFSYEQYF. In DNA form, the CDR3 reads TGTGCCAGCAGTTTCGGGGACAGTGGGACCTTTTCCTACGAGCAGTACTTC.

This clonotype occurred a few times. The chain joins TRBV3-1 to TRBJ2-5; 7 nucleotides line up with TRBD2. V lost 1 base and J lost 7; bases outside the gene matches: 9. The CDR3 contains 15 residues. Germline V gene lookup returns CDR1 LGHDT and CDR2 YNNKEL (reference sequence). The CDR3: CASSQGRAGIATQYF. DNA of the CDR3: TGTGCCAGCAGCCAAGGGAGAGCGGGAATTGCGACCCAGTACTTC.

V is TRBV20-1 and J is TRBJ1-5; 7 bases fit TRBD1. Trimming at V came to 2 bases and at J to 3 bases, leaving 4 bases not matched to a gene. The length of the CDR3 is 14 residues. Germline V gene lookup returns CDR1 DFQATT and CDR2 SNEGSKA (reference sequence). The CDR3 here is CSARSTGDNQPQHF. The CDR3 DNA sequence: TGCAGTGCTAGATCCACAGGGGACAATCAGCCCCAGCATTTT.

V gene TRBV12-3 or TRBV12-4 combines with J gene TRBJ2-2; D is unclear. The CDR3 covers 16 residues. Deletions cut 2 bases from V and 8 bases from J, with 18 bases between. The CDR3 nucleotides are TGTGCCAGCAGTTTATGGCGGCTAGATTCAGCGGGGGAGCTGTTTTTT. As protein: CASSLWRLDSAGELFF.

This clonotype was seen a handful of times. J is TRBJ2-2 and V is TRBV7-2; no definite D call. The ends were cut back, 0 bases at V and 7 bases at J, with 15 bases in the middle. This CDR3 has 16 residues. Germline V gives CDR1 SGHTA, CDR2 FQGNSA. The CDR3 reads CASSLAARPGVGELFF. The CDR3 DNA reads as TGTGCCAGCAGCTTAGCGGCACGACCCGGAGTCGGGGAGCTGTTTTTT. Looking up the rest from reference TRBV7-2 and TRBJ2-2 gives the full variable domain: GAGVSQSPSNKVTEKGKDVELRCDPISGHTALYWYRQSLGQGLEFLIYFQGNSAPDKSGLPSDRFSAERTGGSVSTLTIQRTQQEDSAVYLCASSLAARPGVGELFFGEGSRLTVL.

CDR3 loop: CASSPVRTAEAFF. The CDR3, as DNA: TGTGCCAGCAGCCCGGTGAGGACAGCGGAAGCTTTCTTT. V gene TRBV5-6 combines with J gene TRBJ1-1; perhaps TRBD1 as D (6 bases). The V and J ends lost 4 bases and 8 bases respectively, with 15 bases between them. This CDR3 contains 13 residues. Germline V gene lookup returns CDR1 SGHDT and CDR2 YYEEEE.

Ten or more counts support this clonotype. This chain joins TRBV6-2 or TRBV6-3 and TRBJ2-1, with D possibly called TRBD1 or TRBD2 (5 bases each). Germline lookup yields CDR1 MNHEY and CDR2 SVGEGT. The CDR3 consists of 16 residues. V lost 5 bases and J 8 bases, leaving 22 bases between the germline ends. CDR3 in DNA: TGTGCCAGCAGTCCTTATCAGGGATGGGGAGAGGATGAGCAGTTCTTC. This gives the protein CASSPYQGWGEDEQFF.

V and J are TRBV18 and TRBJ2-7, with D perhaps assigned TRBD1 or TRBD2 (5 bases each). V dropped 3 bases and J dropped 3 bases, with 12 bases sitting between them. The CDR3 is 14 residues long. Germline V gene sequence: CDR1 KGHSH, CDR2 LQKENI. In DNA, the CDR3 is TGTGCCAGCTCACCCCAAGGGACCGGCTACGAGCAGTACTTC. It encodes CASSPQGTGYEQYF.

Comments on this clonotype: A read error may be the cause here, since a much bigger clone is one base away. The V gene is TRBV24-1, the J gene TRBJ1-5; D call uncertain. Germline lookup yields CDR1 KGHDR and CDR2 SFDVKD. This CDR3 is built from 15 residues. This chain's CDR3 is CATSGSGVGNPPQHF. For the CDR3, the DNA is TGTGCCACCAGTGGATCTGGGGTAGGCAATCCGCCCCAGCATTTT.

This clonotype was found many times. V is TRBV18 and J is TRBJ2-3; D not certain. Trimming pared 2 bases from V and 4 bases from J, leaving 16 bases between. Germline V lookup: CDR1 KGHSH, CDR2 LQKENI. The CDR3 runs to 16 residues. DNA for the CDR3: TGTGCCAGCTCACCATATGGGCTAGGCTCGGCAGATACGCAGTATTTT. Translated, it gives CASSPYGLGSADTQYF.

The V gene is TRBV5-1, the J gene TRBJ2-3, with 7 bases that match TRBD2. V lost 1 base, J lost 2 bases, and 7 bases stayed unmatched. The germline CDR1 and CDR2 sequences are SGHRS and YFSETQ. The CDR3 covers 16 residues. This CDR3 is CASSLSILADTDTQYF. CDR3 DNA sequence: TGCGCCAGCAGCTTGAGTATCCTAGCGGACACAGATACGCAGTATTTT. Based on the CDR3 plus reference TRBV5-1 and TRBJ2-3, the full variable domain is KAGVTQTPRYLIKTRGQQVTLSCSPISGHRSVSWYQQTPGQGLQFLFEYFSETQRNKGNFPGRFSGRQFSNSRSEMNVSTLELGDSALYLCASSLSILADTDTQYFGPGTRLTVL.

This clonotype was observed a handful of times. This chain links TRBV6-5 with TRBJ2-7; D remains ambiguous. V was pared by 2 bases and J by 3 bases, with 11 bases between. The CDR3 runs to 14 residues. Germline CDR1 is MNHEY and CDR2 is SVGAGI. The CDR3 is CASSYLRGVYEQYF. CDR3 nucleotide sequence: TGTGCCAGCAGTTACCTCCGAGGAGTCTACGAGCAGTACTTC.

This clonotype has a count of ten or more. This rearrangement joins TRBV4-1 to TRBJ2-1; D may be TRBD1 (5 bases). Germline lookup yields CDR1 MGHRA and CDR2 YSYEKL. This CDR3 spans 16 amino acids. The V end lost 1 base, the J end lost 5 bases, and 15 bases lay between the germline ends. The CDR3 sequence is CASSQVHRRGNNEQFF. The CDR3 DNA follows: TGCGCCAGCAGCCAAGTCCACAGAAGGGGAAACAATGAGCAGTTCTTC.

This clonotype was counted ten times or more. The chain employs TRBV28 and TRBJ1-5, with 9 bases that match TRBD1. V lost 7 bases to trimming and J lost 9 bases; unmatched junction nucleotides: 13. The germline V gene has CDR1 MDHEN and CDR2 SYDVKM. This CDR3 comprises 15 residues. This CDR3 is CASTFSGTGSTPQHF. CDR3 bases: TGTGCCAGCACCTTCTCCGGGACAGGGTCTACGCCCCAGCATTTT.

The chain is built from TRBV18 and TRBJ2-1; D gene unclear. Trimming took 6 bases from V and 0 from J, leaving 18 bases between them. The CDR3 is 17 residues long. Germline CDR1 is KGHSH and CDR2 is LQKENI. The CDR3 sequence is CASSPPGGSFSYNEQFF. Here the CDR3 DNA reads TGTGCCAGCTCCCCTCCGGGTGGAAGCTTCTCCTACAATGAGCAGTTCTTC.

This clonotype has just a few counts. The V call is TRBV5-6, the J call TRBJ2-4; D is uncertain. V was cut by 1 base and J by 7 bases, with 9 bases left in between. The CDR3 extends over 13 amino acids. Germline values: CDR1 SGHDT, CDR2 YYEEEE. The CDR3 here is CASSLRTGNIQYF. CDR3 in DNA: TGTGCCAGCAGCTTGAGGACCGGGAACATTCAGTACTTC.

The chain carries TRBV6-5 and TRBJ2-5; no definite D call. V lost 5 bases and J 5 bases, leaving 12 bases between the germline ends. There are 13 residues in the CDR3. Germline CDR1 reads MNHEY; CDR2 reads SVGAGI. CDR3: CASSRSRSETQYF. The DNA of the CDR3 is TGTGCCAGCAGTCGATCGCGCAGTGAGACCCAGTACTTC.

At least ten counts were recorded for this clonotype. The chain links TRBV12-3 or TRBV12-4 to TRBJ2-3; possibly TRBD2 for D (5 bases). V was trimmed by 7 bases and J by 0 bases, leaving 11 bases between them. The CDR3 has 14 amino acids. CDR3 residues: CASKSGTSTDTQYF. The CDR3 region has the DNA TGTGCCAGCAAAAGCGGTACTAGCACAGATACGCAGTATTTT.

The J gene is TRBJ2-2, the V gene TRBV7-2; 14 positions agree with TRBD2. The J segment lost 4 bases and the V segment lost 5 bases, leaving 3 bases of the junction unmatched. CDR1 SGHTA and CDR2 FQGNSA come from the germline V gene. There are 16 residues in the CDR3. This CDR3 reads CASSKTSGRATGELFF. Here the CDR3 DNA reads TGTGCCAGCAGCAAGACTAGCGGGAGGGCCACCGGGGAGCTGTTTTTT.

The V gene is TRBV10-1, the J gene TRBJ2-1, with D tentatively TRBD2 (6 bases). The CDR3 has 17 residues. With 4 bases removed from V and 0 bases from J, the gap between germline ends came to 16 bases. CDR1 and CDR2 from the germline V gene are WNHNN and SYGVQD (reference sequence). The CDR3 reads CASSVDQSGFSYNEQFF. CDR3 coding DNA: TGCGCCAGCAGTGTGGACCAGAGCGGGTTCTCCTACAATGAGCAGTTCTTC.

The gene calls are TRBV28 and TRBJ2-2; unclear D gene. Germline-derived CDR1 and CDR2 are MDHEN and SYDVKM. The CDR3 contains 14 residues. V lost 8 bases to trimming and J lost 4 bases, with 14 bases between them. CDR3 nucleotides: TGTGCCAGCGAAGGATCCGCACGCACCGGGGAGCTGTTTTTT. This encodes CASEGSARTGELFF.

V usage is TRBV6-4 and J usage is TRBJ2-1, with a weak D call TRBD2 (7 bases). The length of the CDR3 is 16 residues. Germline loops: CDR1 MRHNA, CDR2 SNTAGT. V gave up 6 bases and J gave up 0 bases, with 15 bases separating them. CDR3 protein: CASSSQGGSSYNEQFF. The CDR3 nucleotides are TGTGCCAGCAGCTCACAGGGCGGGAGCTCCTACAATGAGCAGTTCTTC.

J is TRBJ2-3 and V is TRBV4-2; 9 nucleotides match TRBD1. Germline V gene sequence: CDR1 LGHNA, CDR2 YNFKEQ. The CDR3 is made up of 16 amino acids. Unmatched junction bases numbered 6, after V lost 0 bases and J lost 5 bases. This chain's CDR3 is CASSQDTGQGGDTQYF. In nucleotides, the CDR3 is TGTGCCAGCAGCCAAGATACGGGACAGGGTGGAGATACGCAGTATTTT.

This clonotype was detected many times. The CDR3 nucleotides are TGCAGTGCTACAAATCCGATTAAAAGAGAGGGAGCTTTCTTT. This sequence encodes CSATNPIKREGAFF. The rearrangement links TRBV20-1 to TRBJ1-1; D remains unclear. The CDR3 is made up of 14 amino acids. The V and J ends lost 4 bases and 10 bases respectively, with 22 bases between them. The germline CDR1 and CDR2 sequences are DFQATT and SNEGSKA (reference sequence).

This chain uses TRBV25-1 with TRBJ1-5; D gene uncertain. The CDR3 runs to 14 residues. Germline V gene sequence: CDR1 MGHDK, CDR2 SYGVNS. The V gene lost 2 bases and the J gene lost 6 bases, with 11 bases spanning the gap. CDR3 region: CASSETGYGQPQHF. The CDR3 bases are TGTGCCAGCAGTGAAACCGGATACGGTCAGCCCCAGCATTTT.